This TCR beta chain was sequenced in a study of cytomegalovirus exposure and HLA in healthy donors. Study-wide results and limits: Apparent HLA restriction characterized most CMV-associated TCR beta chains in a later analysis. It has been reported that TCR beta sequences accurately predicted the HLA-A and HLA-B alleles of most subjects. Investigators reported 150 to 200 TCR beta chains as tied to cytomegalovirus.

Healthy bone marrow donors formed the donor group. The CDR3 has 15 residues. Germline V gene data show CDR1 as MDHEN and CDR2 as SYDVKM. J gave up 5 bases and V 7 bases, and 8 bases lay outside the gene matches. 13 Jbeta primers and 60 Vbeta primers were used for the PCR. Clones were read by immunoSEQ multiplex PCR, and TCRdb kept only the in-frame ones, dropping some. This table has 210,000 or so clones, 87% appearing once. To note about this clone: Its antigen is currently unknown.

The sample comprised PBMCs. The V call is TRBV28, the J call TRBJ1-2, with 12 bases that match TRBD1. The sequence was obtained from a man aged 30-40 years in good health and CMV-seronegative. Here the CDR3 DNA reads TGTGCCAGCAACCTCCGGGACAGGGGGCGATATGGCTACACCTTC. Its translation: CASNLRDRGRYGYTF.